The source of this TCR beta chain is a study of blood T cell repertoires in COVID-19. The CDR3 is 15 residues long. Germline assignment: CDR1 KGHSH and CDR2 LQKENI. Trimming removed 2 bases from V and 3 bases from J; junction bases left unmatched: 7. Assay: immunoSEQ multiplex PCR; the TCRdb copy retains only in-frame clones and omits some. The sample has under 150,000 clones, 65% to 90% seen once. The source of this sequence is a woman between 45 and 65 years old who had recovered from COVID-19. This sequence joins TRBV18 and TRBJ2-7; 7 nucleotides align to TRBD1. Sequencing used PBMCs or T cells enriched from blood (not recorded which). The CDR3 region has the DNA TGTGCCAGCTCACCAAATGAAGGGACAGTCTACGAGCAGTACTTC. Its translation is CASSPNEGTVYEQYF.